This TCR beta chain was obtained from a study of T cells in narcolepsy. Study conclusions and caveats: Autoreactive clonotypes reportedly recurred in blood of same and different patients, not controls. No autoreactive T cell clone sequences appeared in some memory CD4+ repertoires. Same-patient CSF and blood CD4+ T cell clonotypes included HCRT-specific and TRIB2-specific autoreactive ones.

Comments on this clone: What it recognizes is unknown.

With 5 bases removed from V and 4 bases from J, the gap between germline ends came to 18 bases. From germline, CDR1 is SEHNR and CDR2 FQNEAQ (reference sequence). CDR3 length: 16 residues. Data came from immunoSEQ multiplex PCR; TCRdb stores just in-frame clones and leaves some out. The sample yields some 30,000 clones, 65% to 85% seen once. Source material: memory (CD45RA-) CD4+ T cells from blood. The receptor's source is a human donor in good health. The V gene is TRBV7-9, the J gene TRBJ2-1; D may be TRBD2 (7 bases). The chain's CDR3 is CASSALAGAVYNEQFF. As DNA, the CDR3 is TGTGCCAGCAGCGCTTTGGCGGGGGCCGTTTACAATGAGCAGTTCTTC.